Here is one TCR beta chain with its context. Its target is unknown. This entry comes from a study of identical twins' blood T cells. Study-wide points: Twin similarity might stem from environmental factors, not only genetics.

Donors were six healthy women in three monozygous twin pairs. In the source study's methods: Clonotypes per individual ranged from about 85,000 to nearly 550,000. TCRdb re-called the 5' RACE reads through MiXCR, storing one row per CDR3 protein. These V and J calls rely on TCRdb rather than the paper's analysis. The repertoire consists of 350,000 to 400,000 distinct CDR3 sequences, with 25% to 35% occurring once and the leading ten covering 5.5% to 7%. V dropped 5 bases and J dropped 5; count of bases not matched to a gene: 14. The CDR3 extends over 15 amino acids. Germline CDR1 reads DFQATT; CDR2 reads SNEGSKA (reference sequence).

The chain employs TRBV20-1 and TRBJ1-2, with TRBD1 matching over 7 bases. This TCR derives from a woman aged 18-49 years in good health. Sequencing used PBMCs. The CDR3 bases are TGCAGTGCTGCCGCGCAACCCGGGACAGCTTATGGCTACACCTTC. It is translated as CSAAAQPGTAYGYTF.